What follows describes a single T cell receptor (beta chain). The data derive from a study of blood T cell repertoires in COVID-19. Profiling relied on immunoSEQ multiplex PCR, and the TCRdb table lists in-frame clones only, not all of them. The repertoire has under 85,000 clones, about 81% of them found once; the top ten carry 15% to 18%. Germline loops: CDR1 LNHDA, CDR2 SQIVND (reference sequence). CDR3 length equals 16 residues. Trimming took off 6 bases at V and 5 bases at J, with 22 bases between the two ends. Source material: peripheral blood. This sequence was found in an elderly man with acute or convalescent COVID-19. This chain connects TRBV19 to TRBJ1-1, with D possibly TRBD1 on 6 matching bases. CDR3 region: CASRRGGVWSRTEAFF. CDR3 DNA: TGTGCCAGTAGGAGGGGGGGTGTATGGAGCCGGACTGAAGCTTTCTTT. Looking up the rest from reference TRBV19 and TRBJ1-1 gives the full variable domain: DGGITQSPKYLFRKEGQNVTLSCEQNLNHDAMYWYRQDPGQGLRLIYYSQIVNDFQKGDIAEGYSVSREKKESFPLTVTSAQKNPTAFYLCASRRGGVWSRTEAFFGQGTRLTVV.